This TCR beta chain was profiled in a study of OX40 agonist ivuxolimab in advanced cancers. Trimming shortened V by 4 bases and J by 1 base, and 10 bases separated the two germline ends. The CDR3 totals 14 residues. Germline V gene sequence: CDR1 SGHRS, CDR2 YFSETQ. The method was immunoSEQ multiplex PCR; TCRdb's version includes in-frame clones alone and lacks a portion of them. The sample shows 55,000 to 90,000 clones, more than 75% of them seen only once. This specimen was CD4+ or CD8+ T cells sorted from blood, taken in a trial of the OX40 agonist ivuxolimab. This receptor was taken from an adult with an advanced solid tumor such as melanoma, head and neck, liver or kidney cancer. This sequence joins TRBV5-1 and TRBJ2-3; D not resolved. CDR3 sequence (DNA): TGCGCCAGCAGCCCATGGGTAGGCACAGATACGCAGTATTTT. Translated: CASSPWVGTDTQYF.